This T cell receptor (beta chain) came from a study of Ad26.COV2.S vaccination and SARS-CoV-2 variants. Study background: Intramuscular Ad26.COV2.S at 5x10^10 or 1x10^11 viral particles.

Libraries were prepared by immunoSEQ multiplex PCR; TCRdb keeps only in-frame clonotypes and omits some of them. This table has about 350,000 clones, roughly 81% appearing once. Documented treatment: over 15 received Ad26.COV2.S at low or high dose, single or two shots; about 5 received placebo; per-sample allocation not given. Collection of samples fell on day 63 after the first vaccine or placebo injection. Boston hosted the donor, who was an adult aged 18-55 years. General observations from the study: Vaccine and placebo recipients had comparable breadth of non-spike TCRs.

There are 15 residues in the CDR3. V dropped 5 bases and J dropped 3 bases, with 17 bases sitting between them. Per germline, CDR1 SEHNR and CDR2 FQNEAQ (reference sequence). Notes on this clone: As yet, its antigen is unknown.

Sequencing was performed on peripheral blood, taken in a trial of Ad26.COV2.S vaccine versus placebo. This receptor was obtained from a person aged 18-65 years who received the Ad26.COV2.S COVID-19 vaccine or a placebo. The chain couples TRBV7-9 to TRBJ2-7, with TRBD1 as a possible D gene (6 bases). The CDR3 spells CASSPSPSGDYEQYF. CDR3 sequence (DNA): TGTGCCAGCAGCCCTAGCCCCTCAGGGGACTACGAGCAGTACTTC.